This T cell receptor (beta chain) stems from a study of early T cells in non-severe SARS-CoV-2 infection. The overall study: Sequencing of bulk RNA from unsorted whole blood was done, without chain pairing.

This clonotype was counted once. Individual cDNA molecules carried attached unique molecular identifiers. TCRdb re-analysed the 5' RACE reads in MiXCR, keeping a single row per CDR3 protein. The sample consists of more than 45,000 distinct CDR3 sequences, roughly 12% of them appearing once. CDR1 and CDR2 from the germline V gene are ENHRY and SYGVKD. V lost 9 bases and J lost 3, with 18 bases in between. The CDR3 spans 15 residues. The source of this sequence is an adult who was a healthcare worker with PCR-confirmed SARS-CoV-2 infection or an uninfected control (not recorded which). The sample was whole blood. This rearrangement joins TRBV10-3 to TRBJ2-1, with D tentatively TRBD2 (5 bases). CDR3 DNA sequence: TGTGCCATTGGAGGCACTGGATACTTCTACAATGAGCAGTTCTTC. It encodes CAIGGTGYFYNEQFF.